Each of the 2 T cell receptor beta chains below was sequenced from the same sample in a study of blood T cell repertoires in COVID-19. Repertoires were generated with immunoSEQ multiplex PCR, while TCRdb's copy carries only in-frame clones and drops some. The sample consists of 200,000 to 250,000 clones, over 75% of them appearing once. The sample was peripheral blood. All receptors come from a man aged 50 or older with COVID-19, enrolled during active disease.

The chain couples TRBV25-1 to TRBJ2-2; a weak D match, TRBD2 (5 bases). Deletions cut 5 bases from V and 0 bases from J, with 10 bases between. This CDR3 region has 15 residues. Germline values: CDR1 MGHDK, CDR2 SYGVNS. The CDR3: CASSRELANTGELFF. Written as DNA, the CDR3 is TGTGCCAGCAGTAGGGAACTAGCGAACACCGGGGAGCTGTTTTTT. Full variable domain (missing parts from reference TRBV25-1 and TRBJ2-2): EADIYQTPRYLVIGTGKKITLECSQTMGHDKMYWYQQDPGMELHLIHYSYGVNSTEKGDLSSESTVSRIRTEHFPLTLESARPSHTSQYLCASSRELANTGELFFGEGSRLTVL.

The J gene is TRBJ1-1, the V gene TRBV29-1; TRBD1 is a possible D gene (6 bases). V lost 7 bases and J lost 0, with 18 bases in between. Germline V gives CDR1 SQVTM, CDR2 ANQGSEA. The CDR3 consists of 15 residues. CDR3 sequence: CSARTNRALNTEAFF. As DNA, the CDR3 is TGCAGCGCGCGAACGAACAGGGCACTGAACACTGAAGCTTTCTTT.